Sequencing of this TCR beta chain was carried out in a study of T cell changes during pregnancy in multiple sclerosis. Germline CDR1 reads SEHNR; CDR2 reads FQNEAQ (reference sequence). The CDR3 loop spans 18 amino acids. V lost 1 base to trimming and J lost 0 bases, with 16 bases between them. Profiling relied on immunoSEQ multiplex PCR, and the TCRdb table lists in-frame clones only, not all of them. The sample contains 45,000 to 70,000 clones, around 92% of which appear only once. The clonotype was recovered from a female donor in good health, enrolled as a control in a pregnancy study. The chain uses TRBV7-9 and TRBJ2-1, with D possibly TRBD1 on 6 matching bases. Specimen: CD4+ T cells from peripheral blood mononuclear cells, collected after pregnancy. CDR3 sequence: CASSLGRRGHFSYNEQFF. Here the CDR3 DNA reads TGTGCCAGCAGCTTAGGTCGCCGGGGACATTTCTCCTACAATGAGCAGTTCTTC.